By sample fraction, the clone carrying this TCR beta chain is medium-sized (0.01 to 0.1%). Its specificity is unknown. This beta chain came through as a stray read in a library set up for alpha chains, and its size says little. With 4 bases removed from V and 2 bases from J, the gap between germline ends came to 12 bases. This CDR3 has 15 residues. Per germline, CDR1 SGDLS and CDR2 YYNGEE. The data derive from a study of spatial heterogeneity in lung cancer. Regarding the study as a whole: The study found that expanded intratumoral alpha and beta TCR counts tracked tumor mutation counts.

TCRdb reprocessed the 5' RACE reads with MiXCR, giving one entry per CDR3 protein. The top ten hold around 30% of the sample, which has about 1,500 distinct CDR3 sequences, approximately 10% seen once. The time point was: sample taken at primary tumor resection. The sequence derives from a female donor with early-stage non-small cell lung cancer. Here the sequenced sample was lung tumor tissue, taken at surgery. This chain uses TRBV9 with TRBJ2-2; D unclear. CDR3 region: CASSPRTLNTGELFF. The CDR3 region has the DNA TGTGCCAGCAGCCCTAGGACCCTAAACACCGGGGAGCTGTTTTTT. The full variable domain, rest sourced from reference TRBV9 and TRBJ2-2, is DSGVTQTPKHLITATGQRVTLRCSPRSGDLSVYWYQQSLDQGLQFLIQYYNGEERAKGNILERFSAQQFPDLHSELNLSSLELGDSALYFCASSPRTLNTGELFFGEGSRLTVL.